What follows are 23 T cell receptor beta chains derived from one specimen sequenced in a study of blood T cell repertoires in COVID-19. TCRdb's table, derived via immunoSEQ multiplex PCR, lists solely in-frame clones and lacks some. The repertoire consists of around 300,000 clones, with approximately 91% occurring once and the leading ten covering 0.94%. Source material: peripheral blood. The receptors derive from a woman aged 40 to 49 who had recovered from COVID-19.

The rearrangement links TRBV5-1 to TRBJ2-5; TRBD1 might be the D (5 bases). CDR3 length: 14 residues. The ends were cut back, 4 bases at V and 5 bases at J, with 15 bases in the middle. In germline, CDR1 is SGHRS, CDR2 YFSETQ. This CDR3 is CASSPQGVAETQYF. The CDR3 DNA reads TGCGCCAGCAGCCCGCAGGGTGTCGCGGAGACCCAGTACTTC.

The chain's CDR3 is CASSYSGHMNTEAFF. The CDR3, as DNA: TGTGCCAGCAGTTACTCCGGACACATGAACACTGAAGCTTTCTTT. The chain is built from TRBV6-5 and TRBJ1-1; D might be TRBD1 (5 bases). Trimming took 0 bases from V and 0 from J, leaving 8 bases between them. The CDR3 sequence is 15 residues long. CDR1 is MNHEY and CDR2 is SVGAGI in the germline V gene.

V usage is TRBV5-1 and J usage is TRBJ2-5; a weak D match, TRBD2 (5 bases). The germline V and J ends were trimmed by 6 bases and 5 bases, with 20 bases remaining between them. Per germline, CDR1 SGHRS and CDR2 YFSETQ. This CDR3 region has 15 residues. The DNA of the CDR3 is TGCGCCAGCACCCCGGGTCCGGGGAAAGGGGAGACCCAGTACTTC. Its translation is CASTPGPGKGETQYF.

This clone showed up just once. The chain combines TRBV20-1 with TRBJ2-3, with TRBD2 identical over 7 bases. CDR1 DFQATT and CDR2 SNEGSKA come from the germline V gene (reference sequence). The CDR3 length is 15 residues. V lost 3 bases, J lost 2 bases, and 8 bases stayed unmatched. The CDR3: CSASRASGHTDTQYF. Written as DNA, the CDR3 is TGCAGTGCTAGTAGGGCTAGCGGCCACACAGATACGCAGTATTTT.

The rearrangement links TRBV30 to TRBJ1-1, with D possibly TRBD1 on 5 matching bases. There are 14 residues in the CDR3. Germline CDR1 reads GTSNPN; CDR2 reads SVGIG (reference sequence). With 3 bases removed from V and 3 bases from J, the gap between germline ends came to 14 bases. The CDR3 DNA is TGTGCCTGGAGGGGGGAGGGGAGGGACACTGAAGCTTTCTTT. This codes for CAWRGEGRDTEAFF.

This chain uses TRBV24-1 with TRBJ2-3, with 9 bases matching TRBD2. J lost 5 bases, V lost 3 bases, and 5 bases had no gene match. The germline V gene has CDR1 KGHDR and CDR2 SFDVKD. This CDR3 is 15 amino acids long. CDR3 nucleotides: TGTGCCACCAGTGATCGACTAGCGGAGAGAGATACGCAGTATTTT. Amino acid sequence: CATSDRLAERDTQYF.

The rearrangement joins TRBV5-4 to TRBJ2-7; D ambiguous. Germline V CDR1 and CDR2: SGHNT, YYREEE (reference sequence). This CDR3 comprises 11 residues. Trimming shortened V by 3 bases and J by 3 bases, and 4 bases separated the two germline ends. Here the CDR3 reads CASSSGYEQYF. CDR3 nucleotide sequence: TGTGCCAGCAGCTCGGGCTACGAGCAGTACTTC.

CDR3 bases: TGTGCCAGCAGCCGCAAGACAGGGGCAGAGACCCAGTACTTC. Its protein product is CASSRKTGAETQYF. This chain uses TRBV3-1 (or the pseudogene TRBV3-2) with TRBJ2-5; TRBD1 agrees at 8 bases. The V and J ends lost 4 bases and 4 bases, in that order; junction bases with no gene match: 5. Germline lookup yields CDR1 LGHDT and CDR2 YNNKEL (reference sequence). The CDR3 extends over 14 amino acids.

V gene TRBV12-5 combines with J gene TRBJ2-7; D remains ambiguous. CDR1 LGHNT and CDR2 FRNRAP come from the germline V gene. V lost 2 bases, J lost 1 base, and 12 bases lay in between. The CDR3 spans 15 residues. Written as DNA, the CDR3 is TGTGCTAGTGGTTTGCCCGAGGTTGCGTCCTACGAGCAGTACTTC. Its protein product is CASGLPEVASYEQYF.

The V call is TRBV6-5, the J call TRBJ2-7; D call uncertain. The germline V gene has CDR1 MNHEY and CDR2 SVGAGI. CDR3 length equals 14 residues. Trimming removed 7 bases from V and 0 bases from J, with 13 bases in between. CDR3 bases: TGTGCCAGCACATCGCTCAGAGGCTCCTACGAGCAGTACTTC. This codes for CASTSLRGSYEQYF.

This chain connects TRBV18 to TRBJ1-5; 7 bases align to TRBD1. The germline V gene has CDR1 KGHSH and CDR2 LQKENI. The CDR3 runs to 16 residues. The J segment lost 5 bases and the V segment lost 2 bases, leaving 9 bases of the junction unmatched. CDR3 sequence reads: CASSPRQGRSDQPQHF. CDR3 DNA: TGTGCCAGCTCACCAAGACAGGGAAGGTCGGATCAGCCCCAGCATTTT.

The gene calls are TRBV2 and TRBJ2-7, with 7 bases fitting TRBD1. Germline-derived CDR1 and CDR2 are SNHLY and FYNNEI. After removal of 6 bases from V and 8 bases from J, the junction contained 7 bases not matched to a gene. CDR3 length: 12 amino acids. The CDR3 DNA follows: TGTGCCAGCAGGCAAACAGGGGATCAGCAGTACTTC. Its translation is CASRQTGDQQYF. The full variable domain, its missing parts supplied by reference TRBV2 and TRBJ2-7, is EPEVTQTPSHQVTQMGQEVILRCVPISNHLYFYWYRQILGQKVEFLVSFYNNEISEKSEIFDDQFSVERPDGSNFTLKIRSTKLEDSAMYFCASRQTGDQQYFGPGTRLTVT.

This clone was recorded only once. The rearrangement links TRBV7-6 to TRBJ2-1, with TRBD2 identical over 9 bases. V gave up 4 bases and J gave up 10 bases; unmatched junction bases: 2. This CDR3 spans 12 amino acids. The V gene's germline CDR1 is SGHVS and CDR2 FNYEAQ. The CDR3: CASSSREGEQFF. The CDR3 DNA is TGTGCCAGCAGCTCGCGGGAGGGCGAGCAGTTCTTC.

CDR3 loop: CASSLGTGLRQETQYF. In nucleotides, the CDR3 is TGTGCCAGCAGCTTAGGGACAGGGCTTCGCCAAGAGACCCAGTACTTC. V gene TRBV7-9 combines with J gene TRBJ2-5; 8 bases agree with TRBD1. The germline V gene encodes CDR1 SEHNR and CDR2 FQNEAQ (reference sequence). The CDR3 runs 16 residues. The J segment lost 1 base and the V segment lost 1 base, leaving 5 bases of the junction unmatched.

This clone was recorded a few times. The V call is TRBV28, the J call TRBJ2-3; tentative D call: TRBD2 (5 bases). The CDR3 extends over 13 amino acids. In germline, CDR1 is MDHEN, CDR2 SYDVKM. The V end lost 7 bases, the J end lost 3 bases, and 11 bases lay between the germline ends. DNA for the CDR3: TGTGCCAGCACCTCCGGGATTACAGATACGCAGTATTTT. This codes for CASTSGITDTQYF.

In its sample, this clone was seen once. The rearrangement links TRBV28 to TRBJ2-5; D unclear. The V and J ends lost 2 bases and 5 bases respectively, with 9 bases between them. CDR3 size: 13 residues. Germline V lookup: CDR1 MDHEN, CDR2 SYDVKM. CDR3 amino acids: CASSLRAPETQYF. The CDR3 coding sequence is TGTGCCAGCAGTTTAAGAGCTCCGGAGACCCAGTACTTC.

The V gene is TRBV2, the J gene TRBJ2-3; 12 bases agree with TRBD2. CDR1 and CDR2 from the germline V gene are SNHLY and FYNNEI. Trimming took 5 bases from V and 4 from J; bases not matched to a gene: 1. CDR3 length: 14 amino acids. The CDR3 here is CASSRLAGADTQYF. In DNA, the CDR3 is TGTGCCAGCAGTAGACTAGCGGGAGCAGATACGCAGTATTTT.

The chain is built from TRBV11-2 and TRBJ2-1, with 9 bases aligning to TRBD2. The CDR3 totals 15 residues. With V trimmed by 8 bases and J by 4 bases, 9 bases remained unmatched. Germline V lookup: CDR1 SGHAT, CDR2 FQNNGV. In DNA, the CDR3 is TGTGCCAGCTCGGAGAGCGGGAGGCCGTACAATGAGCAGTTCTTC. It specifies CASSESGRPYNEQFF.

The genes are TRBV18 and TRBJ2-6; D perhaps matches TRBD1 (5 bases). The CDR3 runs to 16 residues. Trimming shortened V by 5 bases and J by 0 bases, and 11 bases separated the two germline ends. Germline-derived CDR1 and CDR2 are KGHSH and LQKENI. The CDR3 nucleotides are TGTGCCAGCTCAGTCGACAGTTTCTCTGGGGCCAACGTCCTGACTTTC. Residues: CASSVDSFSGANVLTF.

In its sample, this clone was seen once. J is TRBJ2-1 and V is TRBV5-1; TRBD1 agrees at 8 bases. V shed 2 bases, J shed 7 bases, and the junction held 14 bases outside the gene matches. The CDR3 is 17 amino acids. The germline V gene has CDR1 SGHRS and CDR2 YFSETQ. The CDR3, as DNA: TGCGCCAGCAGCTTTGGGCTTACCGGGACAGGTGGAAATGAGCAGTTCTTC. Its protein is CASSFGLTGTGGNEQFF.

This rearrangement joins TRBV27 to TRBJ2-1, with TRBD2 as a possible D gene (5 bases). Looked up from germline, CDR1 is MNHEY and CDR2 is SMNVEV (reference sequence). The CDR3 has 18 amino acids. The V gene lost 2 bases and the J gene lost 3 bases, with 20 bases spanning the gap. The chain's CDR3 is CASSLVGMAGPSYNEQFF. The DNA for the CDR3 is TGTGCCAGCAGTTTAGTAGGGATGGCGGGCCCAAGCTACAATGAGCAGTTCTTC.

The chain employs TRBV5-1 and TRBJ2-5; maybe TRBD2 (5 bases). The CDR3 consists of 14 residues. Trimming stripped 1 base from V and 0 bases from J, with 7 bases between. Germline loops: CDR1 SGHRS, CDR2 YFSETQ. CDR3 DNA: TGCGCCAGCAGCTTGATGAGGGACCAAGAGACCCAGTACTTC. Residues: CASSLMRDQETQYF.

CDR3 sequence (DNA): TGCACCAGCCCTTTAGGTAGCGGGAGATATACCGGGGAGCTGTTTTTT. Translation gives CTSPLGSGRYTGELFF. The rearrangement uses TRBV1 and TRBJ2-2; the D call of TRBD2 is as the table states it, not checked on the DNA. TRBV1 is assigned pseudogene status. The CDR3 has 16 amino acids.